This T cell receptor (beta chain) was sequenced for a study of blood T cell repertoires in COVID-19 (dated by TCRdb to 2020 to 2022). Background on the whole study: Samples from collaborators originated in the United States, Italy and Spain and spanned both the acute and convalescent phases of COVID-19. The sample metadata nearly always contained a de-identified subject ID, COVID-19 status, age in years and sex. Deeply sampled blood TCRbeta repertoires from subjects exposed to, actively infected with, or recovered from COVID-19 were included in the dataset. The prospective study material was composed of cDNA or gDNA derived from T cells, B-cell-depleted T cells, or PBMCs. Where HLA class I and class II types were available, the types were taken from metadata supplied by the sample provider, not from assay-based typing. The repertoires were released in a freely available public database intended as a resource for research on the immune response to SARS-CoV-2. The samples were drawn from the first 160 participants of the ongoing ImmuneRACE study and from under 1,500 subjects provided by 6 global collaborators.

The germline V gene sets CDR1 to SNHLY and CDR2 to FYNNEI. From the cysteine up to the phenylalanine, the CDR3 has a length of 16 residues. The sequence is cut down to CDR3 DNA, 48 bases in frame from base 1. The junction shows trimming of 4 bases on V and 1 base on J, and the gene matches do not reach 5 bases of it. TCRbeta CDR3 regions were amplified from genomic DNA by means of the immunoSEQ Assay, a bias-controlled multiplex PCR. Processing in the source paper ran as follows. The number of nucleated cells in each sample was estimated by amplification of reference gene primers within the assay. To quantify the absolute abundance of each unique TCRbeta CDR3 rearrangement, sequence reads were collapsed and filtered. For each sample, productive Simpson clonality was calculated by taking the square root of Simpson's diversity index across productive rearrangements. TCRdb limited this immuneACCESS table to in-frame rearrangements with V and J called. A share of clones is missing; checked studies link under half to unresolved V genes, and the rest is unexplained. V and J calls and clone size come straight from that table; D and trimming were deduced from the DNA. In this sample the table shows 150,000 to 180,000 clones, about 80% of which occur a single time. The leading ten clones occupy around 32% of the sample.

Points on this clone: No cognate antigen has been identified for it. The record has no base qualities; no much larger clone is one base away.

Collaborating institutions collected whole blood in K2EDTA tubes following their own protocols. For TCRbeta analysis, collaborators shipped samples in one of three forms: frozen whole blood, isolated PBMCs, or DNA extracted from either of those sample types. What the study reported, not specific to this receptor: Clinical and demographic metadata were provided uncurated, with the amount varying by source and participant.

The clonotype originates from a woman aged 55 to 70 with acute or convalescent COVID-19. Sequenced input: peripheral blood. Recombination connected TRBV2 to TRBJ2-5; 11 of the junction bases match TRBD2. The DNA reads TGTGCCAGCAGTGCTACTAGCGGGGGAACCCAAGAGACCCAGTACTTC. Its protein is CASSATSGGTQETQYF.